This TCR beta chain was captured in a study of beta chain features in type 1 diabetes. Overall study: In age, gender and cell yields, patients were similar to healthy donors.

Isolated RNA was reverse transcribed in full, so expressed TCRB transcripts were sequenced. TCRdb's table, derived via immunoSEQ multiplex PCR, lists solely in-frame clones and lacks some. The sample lists roughly 610,000 clones, about a sixth seen once, with 0.09% to 0.095% in the top ten. CDR1 and CDR2 (germline): MNHEY, SVGAGI. The CDR3 runs 15 residues. V lost 5 bases and J lost 2, with 12 bases in between. The sample taken for sequencing was naive CD4+ T cells from blood. This clonotype was obtained from a man younger than 35 in good health. This chain joins TRBV6-5 and TRBJ1-4, with D hard to call. The DNA for the CDR3 is TGTGCCAGCAGTCTTCTCGTGGCCACTAATGAAAAACTGTTTTTT. Translated, it gives CASSLLVATNEKLFF.